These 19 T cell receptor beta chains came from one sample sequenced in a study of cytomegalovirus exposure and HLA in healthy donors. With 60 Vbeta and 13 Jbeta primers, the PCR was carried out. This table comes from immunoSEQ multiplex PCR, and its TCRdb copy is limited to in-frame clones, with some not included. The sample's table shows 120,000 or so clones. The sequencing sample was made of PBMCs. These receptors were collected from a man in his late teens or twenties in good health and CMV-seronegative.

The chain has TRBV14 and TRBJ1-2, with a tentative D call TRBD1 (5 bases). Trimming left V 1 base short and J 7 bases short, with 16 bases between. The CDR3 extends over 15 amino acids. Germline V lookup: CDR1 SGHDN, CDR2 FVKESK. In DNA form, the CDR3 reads TGTGCCAGCAGCCAAGTGGTCGGATATGGGGCTGGCTACACCTTC. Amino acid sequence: CASSQVVGYGAGYTF.

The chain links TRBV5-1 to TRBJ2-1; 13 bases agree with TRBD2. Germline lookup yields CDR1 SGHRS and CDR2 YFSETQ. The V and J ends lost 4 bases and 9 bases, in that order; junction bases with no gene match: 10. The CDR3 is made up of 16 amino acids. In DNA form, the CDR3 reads TGCGCCAGCAGCACCGGACTAGCGGGGGATCTTGGTGAGCAGTTCTTC. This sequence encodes CASSTGLAGDLGEQFF.

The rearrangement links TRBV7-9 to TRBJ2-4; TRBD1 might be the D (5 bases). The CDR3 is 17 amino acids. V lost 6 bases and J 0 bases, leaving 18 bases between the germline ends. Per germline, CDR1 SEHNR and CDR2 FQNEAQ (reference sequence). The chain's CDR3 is CASSLGKGFIAKNIQYF. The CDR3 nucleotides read TGTGCCAGCAGTCTAGGGAAGGGGTTCATAGCCAAAAACATTCAGTACTTC.

CDR3 coding DNA: TGCGCCAGCAGTGATGGAGGGACGGGAACCGGGGAGCTGTTTTTT. Translated: CASSDGGTGTGELFF. The chain has TRBV10-1 and TRBJ2-2, with D possibly TRBD2 on 6 matching bases. CDR1 WNHNN and CDR2 SYGVQD come from the germline V gene (reference sequence). The length of the CDR3 is 15 residues. The ends were cut back, 3 bases at V and 5 bases at J, with 13 bases in the middle.

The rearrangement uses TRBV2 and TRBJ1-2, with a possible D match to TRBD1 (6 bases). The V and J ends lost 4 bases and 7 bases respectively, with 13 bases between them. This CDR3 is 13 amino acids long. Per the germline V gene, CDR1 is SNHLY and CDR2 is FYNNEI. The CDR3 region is CASSVRGAAGYTF. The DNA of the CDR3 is TGTGCCAGCAGTGTTCGGGGGGCGGCTGGCTACACCTTC.

CDR3: CASSRRSAGTEAFF. In DNA, the CDR3 is TGTGCCAGTAGCAGAAGGAGTGCCGGAACTGAAGCTTTCTTT. This sequence joins TRBV19 and TRBJ1-1; D gene ambiguous. Trimming left V 6 bases short and J 5 bases short, with 16 bases between. CDR3 length: 14 amino acids. The germline V gene encodes CDR1 LNHDA and CDR2 SQIVND (reference sequence). Full variable domain (missing parts from reference TRBV19 and TRBJ1-1): DGGITQSPKYLFRKEGQNVTLSCEQNLNHDAMYWYRQDPGQGLRLIYYSQIVNDFQKGDIAEGYSVSREKKESFPLTVTSAQKNPTAFYLCASSRRSAGTEAFFGQGTRLTVV.

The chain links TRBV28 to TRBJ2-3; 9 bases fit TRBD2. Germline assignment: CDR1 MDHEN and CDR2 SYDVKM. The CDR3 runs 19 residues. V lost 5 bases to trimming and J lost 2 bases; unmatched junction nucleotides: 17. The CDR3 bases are TGTGCCAGCAGTCCCCTGCGGTTAGCGGGAGTATTATCCACAGATACGCAGTATTTT. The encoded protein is CASSPLRLAGVLSTDTQYF.

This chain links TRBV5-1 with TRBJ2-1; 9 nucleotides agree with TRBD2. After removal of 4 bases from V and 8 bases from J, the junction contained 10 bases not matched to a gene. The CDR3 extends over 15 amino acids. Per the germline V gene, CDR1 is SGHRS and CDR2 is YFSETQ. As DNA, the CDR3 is TGCGCCAGCAGCCCCCCGGGACTAGCCGGGGATGAGCAGTTCTTC. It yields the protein CASSPPGLAGDEQFF.

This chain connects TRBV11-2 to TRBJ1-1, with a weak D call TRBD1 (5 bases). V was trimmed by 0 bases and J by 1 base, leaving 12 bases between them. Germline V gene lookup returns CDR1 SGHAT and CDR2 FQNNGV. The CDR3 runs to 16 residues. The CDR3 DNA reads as TGTGCCAGCAGCTTAGACGGCAGGGAGGGGAACACTGAAGCTTTCTTT. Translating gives CASSLDGREGNTEAFF.

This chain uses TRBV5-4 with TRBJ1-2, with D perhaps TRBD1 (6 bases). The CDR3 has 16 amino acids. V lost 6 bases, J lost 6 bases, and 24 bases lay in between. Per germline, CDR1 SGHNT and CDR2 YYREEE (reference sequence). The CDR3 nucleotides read TGTGCCAGCACCCGTCCGGGGGGACAAGGGACCCATGGCTACACCTTC. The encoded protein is CASTRPGGQGTHGYTF.

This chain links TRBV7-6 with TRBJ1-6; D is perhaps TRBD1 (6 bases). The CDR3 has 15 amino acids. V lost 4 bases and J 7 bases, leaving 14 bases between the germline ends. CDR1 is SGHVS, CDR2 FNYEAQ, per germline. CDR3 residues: CASSSQRGNNSPLHF. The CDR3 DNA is TGTGCCAGCAGCTCCCAAAGGGGGAACAATTCACCCCTCCACTTT.

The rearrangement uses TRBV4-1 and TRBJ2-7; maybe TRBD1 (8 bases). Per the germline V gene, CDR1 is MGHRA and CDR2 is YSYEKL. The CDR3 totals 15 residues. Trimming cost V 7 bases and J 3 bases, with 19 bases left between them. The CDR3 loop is CASTLGGTGDYEQYF. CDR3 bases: TGCGCCAGCACCCTCGGGGGGACAGGCGACTACGAGCAGTACTTC.

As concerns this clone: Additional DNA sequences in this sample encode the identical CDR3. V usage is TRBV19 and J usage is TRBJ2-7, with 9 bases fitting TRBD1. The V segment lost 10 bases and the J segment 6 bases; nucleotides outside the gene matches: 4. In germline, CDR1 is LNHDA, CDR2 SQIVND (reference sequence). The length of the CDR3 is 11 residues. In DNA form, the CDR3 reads TGTGCCACCAAGACAGGGGGCGAGCAGTACTTC. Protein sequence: CATKTGGEQYF.

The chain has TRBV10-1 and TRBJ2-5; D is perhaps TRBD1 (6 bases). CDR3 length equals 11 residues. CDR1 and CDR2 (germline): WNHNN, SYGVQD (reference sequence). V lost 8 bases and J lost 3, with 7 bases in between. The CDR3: CASGTKETQYF. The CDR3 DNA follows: TGCGCCAGCGGGACAAAAGAGACCCAGTACTTC.

The CDR3 region has the DNA TGTGCCAGCAGATCATTGAGACAGGGATCCTACGAGCAGTACTTC. This encodes CASRSLRQGSYEQYF. The chain combines TRBV11-2 with TRBJ2-7, with 7 bases identical to TRBD1. Germline-derived CDR1 and CDR2 are SGHAT and FQNNGV. The V segment lost 6 bases and the J segment 1 base; nucleotides outside the gene matches: 9. The CDR3 spans 15 residues.

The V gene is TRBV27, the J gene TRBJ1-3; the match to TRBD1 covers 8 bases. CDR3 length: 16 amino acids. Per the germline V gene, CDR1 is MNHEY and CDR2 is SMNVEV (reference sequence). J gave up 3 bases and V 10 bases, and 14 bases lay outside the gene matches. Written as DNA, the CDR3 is TGTGCCACCCCTGACGGACAGGGTTTTAGTGGAAACACCATATATTTT. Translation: CATPDGQGFSGNTIYF.

The CDR3 DNA is TGTGCCAGCAGTGGGGGACTAGCGGGTTGGGATGAGCAGTTCTTC. Protein product: CASSGGLAGWDEQFF. The chain recombines TRBV2 with TRBJ2-1; 12 bases are shared with TRBD2. Germline loops: CDR1 SNHLY, CDR2 FYNNEI. V lost 4 bases and J lost 8; bases outside the gene matches: 6. The CDR3 extends over 15 amino acids.

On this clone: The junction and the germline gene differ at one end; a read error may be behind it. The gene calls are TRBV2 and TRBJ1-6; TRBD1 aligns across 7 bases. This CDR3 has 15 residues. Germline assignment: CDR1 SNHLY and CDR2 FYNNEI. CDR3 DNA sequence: TGTGCCAGCAGTGGGGGACAGTCCTACAATTCACCCCTCCACTTT. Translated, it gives CASSGGQSYNSPLHF.

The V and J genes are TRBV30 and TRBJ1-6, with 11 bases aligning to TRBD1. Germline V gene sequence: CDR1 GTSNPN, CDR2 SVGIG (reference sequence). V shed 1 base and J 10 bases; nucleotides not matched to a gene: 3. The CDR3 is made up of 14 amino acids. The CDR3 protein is CAWSGGQGVSPLHF. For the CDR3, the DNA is TGTGCCTGGAGTGGGGGACAGGGGGTATCACCCCTCCACTTT.